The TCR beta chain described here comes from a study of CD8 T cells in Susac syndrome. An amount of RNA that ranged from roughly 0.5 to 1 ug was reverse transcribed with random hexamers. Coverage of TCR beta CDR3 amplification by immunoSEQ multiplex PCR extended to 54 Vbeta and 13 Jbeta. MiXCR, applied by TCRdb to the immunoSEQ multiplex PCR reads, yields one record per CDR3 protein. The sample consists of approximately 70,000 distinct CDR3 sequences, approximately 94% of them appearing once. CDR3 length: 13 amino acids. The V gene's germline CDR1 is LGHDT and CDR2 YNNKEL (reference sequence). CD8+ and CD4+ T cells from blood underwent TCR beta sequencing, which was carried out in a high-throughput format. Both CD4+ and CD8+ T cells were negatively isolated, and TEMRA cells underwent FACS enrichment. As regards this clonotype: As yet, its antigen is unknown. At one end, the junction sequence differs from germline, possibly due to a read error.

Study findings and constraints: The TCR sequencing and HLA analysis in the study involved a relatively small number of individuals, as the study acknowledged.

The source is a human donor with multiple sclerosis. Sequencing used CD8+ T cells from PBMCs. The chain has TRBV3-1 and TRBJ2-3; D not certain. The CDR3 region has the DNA TGTGCCAGCAGCGAAGAAAGCACAGATACGCAGTATTTT. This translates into CASSEESTDTQYF.